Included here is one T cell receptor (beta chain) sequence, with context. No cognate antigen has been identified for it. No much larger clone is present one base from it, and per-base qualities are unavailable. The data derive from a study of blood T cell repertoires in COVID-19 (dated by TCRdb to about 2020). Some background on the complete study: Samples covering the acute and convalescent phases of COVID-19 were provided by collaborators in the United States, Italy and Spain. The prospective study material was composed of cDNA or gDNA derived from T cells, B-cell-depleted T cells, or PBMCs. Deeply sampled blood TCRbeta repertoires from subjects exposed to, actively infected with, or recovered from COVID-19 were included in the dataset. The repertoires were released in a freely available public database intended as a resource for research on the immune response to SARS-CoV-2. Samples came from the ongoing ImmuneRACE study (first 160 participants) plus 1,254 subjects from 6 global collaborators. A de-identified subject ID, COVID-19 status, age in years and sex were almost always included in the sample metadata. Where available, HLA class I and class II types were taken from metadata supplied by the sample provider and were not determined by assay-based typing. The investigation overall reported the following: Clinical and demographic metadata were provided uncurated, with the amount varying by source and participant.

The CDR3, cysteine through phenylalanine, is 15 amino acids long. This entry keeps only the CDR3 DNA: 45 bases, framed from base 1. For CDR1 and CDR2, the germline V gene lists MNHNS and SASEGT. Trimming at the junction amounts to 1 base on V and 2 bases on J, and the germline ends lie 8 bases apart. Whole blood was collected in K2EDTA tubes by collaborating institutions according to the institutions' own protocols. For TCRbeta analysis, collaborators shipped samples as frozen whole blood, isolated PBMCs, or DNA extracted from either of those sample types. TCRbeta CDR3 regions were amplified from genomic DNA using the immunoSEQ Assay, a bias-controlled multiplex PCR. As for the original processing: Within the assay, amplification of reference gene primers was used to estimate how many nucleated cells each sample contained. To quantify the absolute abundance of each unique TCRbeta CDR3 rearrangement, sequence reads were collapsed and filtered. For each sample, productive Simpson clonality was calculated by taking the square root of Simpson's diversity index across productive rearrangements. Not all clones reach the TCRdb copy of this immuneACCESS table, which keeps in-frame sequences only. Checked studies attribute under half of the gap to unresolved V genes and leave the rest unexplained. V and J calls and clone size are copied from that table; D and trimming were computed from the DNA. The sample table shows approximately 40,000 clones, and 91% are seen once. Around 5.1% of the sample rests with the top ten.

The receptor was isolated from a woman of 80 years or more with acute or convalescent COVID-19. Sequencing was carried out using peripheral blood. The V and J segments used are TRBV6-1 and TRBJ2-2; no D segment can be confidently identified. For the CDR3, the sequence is CASSEGNSNTGELFF. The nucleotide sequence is TGTGCCAGCAGTGAAGGAAACAGTAACACCGGGGAGCTGTTTTTT.